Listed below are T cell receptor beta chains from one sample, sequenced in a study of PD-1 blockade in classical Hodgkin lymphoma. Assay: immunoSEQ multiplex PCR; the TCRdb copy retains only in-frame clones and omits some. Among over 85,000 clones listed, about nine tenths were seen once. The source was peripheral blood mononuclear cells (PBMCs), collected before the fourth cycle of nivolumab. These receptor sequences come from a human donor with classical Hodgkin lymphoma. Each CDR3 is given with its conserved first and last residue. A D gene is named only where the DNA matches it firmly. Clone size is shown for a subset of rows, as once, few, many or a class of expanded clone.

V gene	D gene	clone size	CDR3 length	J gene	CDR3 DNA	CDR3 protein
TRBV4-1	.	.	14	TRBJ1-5	TGCGCCAGCAGCCTAGGGACCGCAGGTCAGCCCCAGCATTTT	CASSLGTAGQPQHF
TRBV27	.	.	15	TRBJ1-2	TGTGCCAGCAGTTTAGAATGGCGGGGATCCGGTGGCTACACCTTC	CASSLEWRGSGGYTF
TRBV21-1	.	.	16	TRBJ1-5	TGTGCCAGCAGCAAAGCGGGGACAGGACACAATCAGCCCCAGCATTTT	CASSKAGTGHNQPQHF
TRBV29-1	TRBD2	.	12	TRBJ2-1	TGCAGCGTTACTAGCGGGGGGCCCGGGGGGTTCTTC	CSVTSGGPGGFF
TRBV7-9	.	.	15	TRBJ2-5	TGTGCCAGCAGACTACGGGCAGGGGCGACAGAGACCCAGTACTTC	CASRLRAGATETQYF
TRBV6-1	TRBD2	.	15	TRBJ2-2	TGTGCCAGCACCGAGCGGGAGGGATCGACCGGGGAGCTGTTTTTT	CASTEREGSTGELFF
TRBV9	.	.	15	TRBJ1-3	TGTGCCAGCAGCGGGGGACGGGGGACTGGAAACACCATATATTTT	CASSGGRGTGNTIYF
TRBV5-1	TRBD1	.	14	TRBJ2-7	TGCGCCAGCAGCCCATGGACAGGGGACTACGAGCAGTACTTC	CASSPWTGDYEQYF
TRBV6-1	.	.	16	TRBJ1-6	TGTGCCAGCAGTGAATCCCAAGGGCCGCATAATTCACCCCTCCACTTT	CASSESQGPHNSPLHF
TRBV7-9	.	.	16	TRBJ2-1	TGTGCCAGCAGCGTGCTGATCGGGACATCCTACAATGAGCAGTTCTTC	CASSVLIGTSYNEQFF
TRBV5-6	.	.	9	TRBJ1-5	TGTGCCACCCCGAAGCCCCAGCATTTT	CATPKPQHF
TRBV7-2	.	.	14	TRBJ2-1	TGTGCCAGCAGCTTAGTCTGGCCTCGGAGTGAGCAGTTCTTC	CASSLVWPRSEQFF
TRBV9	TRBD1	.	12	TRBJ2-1	TGTGCCAGCAGCGCGACAGGGAATGAGCAGTTCTTC	CASSATGNEQFF
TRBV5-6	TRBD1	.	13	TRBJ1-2	TGTGCCAGCAGCACAACAGGGGAAGGTGGCTACACCTTC	CASSTTGEGGYTF
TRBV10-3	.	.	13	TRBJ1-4	TGTGCCATCAGTGAGCGCACTGATGAAAAACTGTTTTTT	CAISERTDEKLFF
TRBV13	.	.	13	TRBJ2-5	TGTGCCAGCAGCCCGGGATTGGCTGAGACCCAGTACTTC	CASSPGLAETQYF
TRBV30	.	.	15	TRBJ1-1	TGTGCCTGGAGTGTACGTTGGGGGATGAACACTGAAGCTTTCTTT	CAWSVRWGMNTEAFF
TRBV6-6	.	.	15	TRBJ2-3	TGTGCCAGCAGTGACTCGATCGGGGACACAGATACGCAGTATTTT	CASSDSIGDTDTQYF
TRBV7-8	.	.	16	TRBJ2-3	TGTGCCAGCAGCAAAGGGATTTCAGGGCTAGGAGATACGCAGTATTTT	CASSKGISGLGDTQYF
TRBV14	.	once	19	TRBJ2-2	TGTGCCAGCAGCCTACTACGGGCCATAACAGGGACGAACACCGGGGAGCTGTTTTTT	CASSLLRAITGTNTGELFF
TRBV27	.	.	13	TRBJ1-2	TGTGCCAGCAGTTTATCGGCTAACTATGGCTACACCTTC	CASSLSANYGYTF
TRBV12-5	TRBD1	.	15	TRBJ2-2	TGTGCTAGTGGCGTTGCGGAAAGGGGGCTCGGGGAGCTGTTTTTT	CASGVAERGLGELFF
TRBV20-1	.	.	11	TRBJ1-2	TGCAGTGCCCAGGACACTTACGGCTACACCTTC	CSAQDTYGYTF
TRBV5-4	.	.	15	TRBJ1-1	TGTGCCAGCAGCTTGTCAGGGTATATGAACACTGAAGCTTTCTTT	CASSLSGYMNTEAFF
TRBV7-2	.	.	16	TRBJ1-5	TGTGCCAGCAGTACGACCGCCCACAGGTCGAATCAGCCCCAGCATTTT	CASSTTAHRSNQPQHF
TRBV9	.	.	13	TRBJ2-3	TGTGCCAGCAGCGTGCTTGGAACAGATACGCAGTATTTT	CASSVLGTDTQYF
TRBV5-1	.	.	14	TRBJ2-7	TGCGCCAGCAGCTTGGAAGTCGCCACCTACGAGCAGTACTTC	CASSLEVATYEQYF
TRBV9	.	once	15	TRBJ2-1	TGTGCCAGCAGCACTGGGGCTGGAGCCTACAATGAGCAGTTCTTC	CASSTGAGAYNEQFF
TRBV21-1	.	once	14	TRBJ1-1	TGTGCCAGCAGCGCCAGGACAGGGTACCCTGAAGCTTTCTTT	CASSARTGYPEAFF
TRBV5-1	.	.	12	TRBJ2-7	TGCGCCAGCTGGATAGGGTTCTACGAGCAGTACTTC	CASWIGFYEQYF
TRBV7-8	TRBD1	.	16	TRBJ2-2	TGTGCCAGCAGCTGGTCTGACAGGGGCAACACCGGGGAGCTGTTTTTT	CASSWSDRGNTGELFF
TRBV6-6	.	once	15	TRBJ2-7	TGTGCCAGCAGTTACTCGTCAGGGGACTCCTACGAGCAGTACTTC	CASSYSSGDSYEQYF
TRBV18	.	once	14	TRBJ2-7	TGTGCCAGCTCACCACCGGCAGCCTTCTACGAGCAGTACTTC	CASSPPAAFYEQYF
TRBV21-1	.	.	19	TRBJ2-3	TGTGCCAGCAGCAATTTATCGTGGGTGGAGCCCTCCGGCACAGATACGCAGTATTTT	CASSNLSWVEPSGTDTQYF
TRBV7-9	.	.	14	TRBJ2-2	TGTGCCAGCAGCTTAAGACCGAACACCGGGGAGCTGTTTTTT	CASSLRPNTGELFF
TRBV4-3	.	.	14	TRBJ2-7	TGCGCCAGCAGCCAAGAGGCCAGATCCTACGAGCAGTACTTC	CASSQEARSYEQYF
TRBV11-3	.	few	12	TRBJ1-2	TGTGCCAGCAGCCTCCGCGGCTATGGCTACACCTTC	CASSLRGYGYTF
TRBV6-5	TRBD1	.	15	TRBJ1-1	TGTGCCAGCAGTTACGGGACAGGGTGGGACACTGAAGCTTTCTTT	CASSYGTGWDTEAFF
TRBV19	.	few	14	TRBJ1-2	TGTGCCAGTAAGGAGGGCAGGGAAGGCTATGGCTACACCTTC	CASKEGREGYGYTF
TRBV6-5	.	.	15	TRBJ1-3	TGTGCCAGCAGTCCCCAGGGGCCCTCTGGAAACACCATATATTTT	CASSPQGPSGNTIYF
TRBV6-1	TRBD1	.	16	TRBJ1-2	TGTGCCAGCAGTGAAGCCGACCCGGGACAGGGCGGGGGCTACACCTTC	CASSEADPGQGGGYTF
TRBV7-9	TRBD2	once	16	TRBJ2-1	TGTGCCAGCAGCCCCAGTAGCGGGGAAAACTACAATGAGCAGTTCTTC	CASSPSSGENYNEQFF
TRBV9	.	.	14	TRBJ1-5	TGTGCCAGCAGCGTAGACGGGGGCTGGCAGCCCCAGCATTTT	CASSVDGGWQPQHF
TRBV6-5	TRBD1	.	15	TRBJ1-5	TGTGCCACCAAGAGACAGGGAACGGGCAATCAGCCCCAGCATTTT	CATKRQGTGNQPQHF
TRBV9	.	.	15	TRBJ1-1	TGTGCCAGCAGCGTAGAGGGGACGGGGGACACTGAAGCTTTCTTT	CASSVEGTGDTEAFF
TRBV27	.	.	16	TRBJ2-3	TGTGCCAGCAGTAGAAGGGGGTTATCTAGCACAGATACGCAGTATTTT	CASSRRGLSSTDTQYF
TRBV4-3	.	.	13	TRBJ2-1	TGCGCCAGCACCTCAACCCCGGGGGATGAGCAGTTCTTC	CASTSTPGDEQFF
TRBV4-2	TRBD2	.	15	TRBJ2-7	TGTGCCAGCAGCCCCGCCGGAGCGGGGGAGTACGAGCAGTACTTC	CASSPAGAGEYEQYF
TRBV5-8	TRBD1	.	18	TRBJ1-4	TGTGCCAGCAGCCATCATAGGGACAGGGGATTCACTAATGAAAAACTGTTTTTT	CASSHHRDRGFTNEKLFF
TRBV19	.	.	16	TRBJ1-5	TGTGCCAGTAGTATGTTATTTAGGCAGAACAATCAGCCCCAGCATTTT	CASSMLFRQNNQPQHF
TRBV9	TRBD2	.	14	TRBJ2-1	TGTGCCAGCTCTTCGGGCGGGGGGGTGAATGAGCAGTTCTTC	CASSSGGGVNEQFF
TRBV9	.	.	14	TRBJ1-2	TGTGCCAGCAGCGGAGACAGCGGCGATTATGGCTACACCTTC	CASSGDSGDYGYTF
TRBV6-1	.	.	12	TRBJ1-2	TGTGCCAGCAGTGAGGGTAGCTATGGCTACACCTTC	CASSEGSYGYTF
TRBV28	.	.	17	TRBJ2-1	TGTGCCAGCAGTTCCATCCTGGTCCAGGGTCTCCCCAATGAGCAGTTCTTC	CASSSILVQGLPNEQFF
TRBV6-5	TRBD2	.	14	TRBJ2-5	TGTGCCAGCACCCTCCAGGGACTAGGAGAGACCCAGTACTTC	CASTLQGLGETQYF
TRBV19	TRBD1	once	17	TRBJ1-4	TGTGCCAGTAGTAGCCCGGGACAGGGGGCAACTAATGAAAAACTGTTTTTT	CASSSPGQGATNEKLFF
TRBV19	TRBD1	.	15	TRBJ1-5	TGTGCCAGTAGTCCTGGAGACAGGGGCAATCAGCCCCAGCATTTT	CASSPGDRGNQPQHF
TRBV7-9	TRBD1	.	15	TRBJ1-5	TGTGCCAGCAGCTCGACAGGGGGAGGAGGCCAGCCCCAGCATTTT	CASSSTGGGGQPQHF